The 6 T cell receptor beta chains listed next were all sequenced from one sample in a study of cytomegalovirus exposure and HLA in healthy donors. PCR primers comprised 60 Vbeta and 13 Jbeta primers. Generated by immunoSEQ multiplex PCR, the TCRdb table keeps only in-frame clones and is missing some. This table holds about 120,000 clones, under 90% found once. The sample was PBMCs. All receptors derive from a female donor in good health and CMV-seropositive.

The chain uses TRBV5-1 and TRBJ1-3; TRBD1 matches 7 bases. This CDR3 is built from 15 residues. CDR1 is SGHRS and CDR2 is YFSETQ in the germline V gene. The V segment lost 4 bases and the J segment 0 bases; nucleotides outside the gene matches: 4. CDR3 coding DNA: TGCGCCAGCAGCCAGACAGGGCACTCTGGAAACACCATATATTTT. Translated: CASSQTGHSGNTIYF.

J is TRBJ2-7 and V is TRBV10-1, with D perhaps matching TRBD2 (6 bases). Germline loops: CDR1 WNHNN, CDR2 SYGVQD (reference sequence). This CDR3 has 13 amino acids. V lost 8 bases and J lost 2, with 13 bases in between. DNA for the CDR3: TGCGCCAGCGGAGACGGAGGGCCCTACGAGCAGTACTTC. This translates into CASGDGGPYEQYF.

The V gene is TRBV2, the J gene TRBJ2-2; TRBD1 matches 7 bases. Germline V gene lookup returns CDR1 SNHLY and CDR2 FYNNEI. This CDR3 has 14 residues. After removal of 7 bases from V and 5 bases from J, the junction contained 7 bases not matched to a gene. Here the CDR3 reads CASTGTVGTGELFF. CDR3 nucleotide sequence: TGTGCCAGCACTGGGACAGTCGGGACCGGGGAGCTGTTTTTT.

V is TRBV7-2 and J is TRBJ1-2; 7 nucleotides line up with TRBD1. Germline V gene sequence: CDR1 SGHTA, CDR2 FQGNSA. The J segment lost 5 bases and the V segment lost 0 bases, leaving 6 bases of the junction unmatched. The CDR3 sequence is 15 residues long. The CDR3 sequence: CASSLALRQGYGYTF. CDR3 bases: TGTGCCAGCAGCTTAGCCCTAAGACAGGGTTATGGCTACACCTTC. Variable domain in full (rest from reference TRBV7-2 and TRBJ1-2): GAGVSQSPSNKVTEKGKDVELRCDPISGHTALYWYRQSLGQGLEFLIYFQGNSAPDKSGLPSDRFSAERTGGSVSTLTIQRTQQEDSAVYLCASSLALRQGYGYTFGSGTRLTVV.

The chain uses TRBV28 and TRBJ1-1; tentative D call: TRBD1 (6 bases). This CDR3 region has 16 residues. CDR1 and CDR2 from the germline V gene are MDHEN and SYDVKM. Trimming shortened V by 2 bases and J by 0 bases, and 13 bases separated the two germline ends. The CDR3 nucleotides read TGTGCCAGCAGTTTAGGGGGCCGACCTTTGAACACTGAAGCTTTCTTT. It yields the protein CASSLGGRPLNTEAFF. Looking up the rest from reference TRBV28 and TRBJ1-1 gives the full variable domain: DVKVTQSSRYLVKRTGEKVFLECVQDMDHENMFWYRQDPGLGLRLIYFSYDVKMKEKGDIPEGYSVSREKKERFSLILESASTNQTSMYLCASSLGGRPLNTEAFFGQGTRLTVV.

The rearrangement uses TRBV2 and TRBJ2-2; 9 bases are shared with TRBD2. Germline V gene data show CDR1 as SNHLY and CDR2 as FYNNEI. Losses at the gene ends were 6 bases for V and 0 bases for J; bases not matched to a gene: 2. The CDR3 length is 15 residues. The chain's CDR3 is CASRGLATNTGELFF. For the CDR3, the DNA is TGTGCCAGCAGGGGACTAGCCACGAACACCGGGGAGCTGTTTTTT.